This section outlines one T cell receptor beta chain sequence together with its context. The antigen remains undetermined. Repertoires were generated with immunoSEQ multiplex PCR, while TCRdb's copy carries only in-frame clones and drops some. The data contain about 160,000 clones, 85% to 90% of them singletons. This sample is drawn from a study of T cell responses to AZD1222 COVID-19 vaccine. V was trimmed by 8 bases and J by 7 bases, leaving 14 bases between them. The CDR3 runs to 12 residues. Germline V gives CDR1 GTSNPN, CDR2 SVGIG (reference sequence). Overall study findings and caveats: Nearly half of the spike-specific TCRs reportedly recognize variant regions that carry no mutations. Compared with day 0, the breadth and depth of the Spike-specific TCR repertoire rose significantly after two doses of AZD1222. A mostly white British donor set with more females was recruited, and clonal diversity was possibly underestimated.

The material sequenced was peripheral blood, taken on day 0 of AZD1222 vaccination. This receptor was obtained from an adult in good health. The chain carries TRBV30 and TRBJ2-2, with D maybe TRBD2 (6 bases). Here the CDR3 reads CARDLRGGELFF. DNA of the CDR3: TGTGCCAGGGACTTGCGTGGCGGGGAGCTGTTTTTT.